The sequence of this T cell receptor (beta chain) was determined in a study of T-cell memory formation after mild COVID-19. Germline V gives CDR1 LGHNA, CDR2 YSLEER. The CDR3 consists of 16 residues. V was trimmed by 5 bases and J by 1 base, leaving 17 bases between them. TCRdb itself ran the 5' RACE reads through MiXCR, one entry per CDR3 protein. The repertoire holds 300,000 or so distinct CDR3 sequences, roughly 15% seen once, with 22% in the top ten. This clonotype was recorded a few times. The origin of this receptor is a man aged 18 to 29 who had mild COVID-19 (a few samples of this study predate the infection). Cell type and time point are not known. The J gene is TRBJ1-1, the V gene TRBV4-3; D may be TRBD1 (5 bases). The sequenced sample consisted of PBMCs or a T cell subset sorted from them (not recorded which). The CDR3 nucleotides read TGCGCCAGCAGCGAAGGGTTTGCGGGGGGGAACACTGAAGCTTTCTTT. This sequence encodes CASSEGFAGGNTEAFF.